This T cell receptor (beta chain) was sequenced for a study of cytomegalovirus exposure and HLA in healthy donors. Separate from the roughly 720-subject first cohort, the roughly 120-subject validation cohort was the one that the donors belonged to. Whole-study results and caveats: Some public TCRs appeared in many individuals, while most sequences were rare. CMV antigen specificity of three CMV-associated chains was confirmed in vitro. The tendency of first-cohort TCR clusters to co-occur in the roughly 130 validation repertoires emerged from a later analysis.

There are 13 residues in the CDR3. CDR1 is MNHEY and CDR2 is SVGAGI in the germline V gene. Trimming removed 6 bases from V and 2 bases from J, with 8 bases in between. Sequencing was performed with immunoSEQ multiplex PCR; in TCRdb, only in-frame clones are kept and a portion is missing. The repertoire holds more than 120,000 clones, with around 87% as singletons. A remark on this clone: Its antigen remains unknown.

Sequencing was performed on PBMCs. This sequence originates from a man between 18 and 29 years old in good health and CMV-seropositive. The chain combines TRBV6-5 with TRBJ1-3, with D unresolved. DNA of the CDR3: TGTGCCAGCAGCCCTATGGCTGGAAACACCATATATTTT. This sequence encodes CASSPMAGNTIYF.